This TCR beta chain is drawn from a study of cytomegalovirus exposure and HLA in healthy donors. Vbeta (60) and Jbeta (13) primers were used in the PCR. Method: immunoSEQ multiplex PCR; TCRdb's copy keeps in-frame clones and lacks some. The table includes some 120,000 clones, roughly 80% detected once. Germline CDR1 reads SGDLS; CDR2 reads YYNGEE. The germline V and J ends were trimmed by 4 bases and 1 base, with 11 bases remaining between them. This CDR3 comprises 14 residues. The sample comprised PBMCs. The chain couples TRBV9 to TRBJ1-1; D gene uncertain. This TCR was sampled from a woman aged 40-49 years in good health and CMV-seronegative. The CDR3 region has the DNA TGTGCCAGCAGCCCTCCCGGAGGGAACACTGAAGCTTTCTTT. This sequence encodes CASSPPGGNTEAFF.